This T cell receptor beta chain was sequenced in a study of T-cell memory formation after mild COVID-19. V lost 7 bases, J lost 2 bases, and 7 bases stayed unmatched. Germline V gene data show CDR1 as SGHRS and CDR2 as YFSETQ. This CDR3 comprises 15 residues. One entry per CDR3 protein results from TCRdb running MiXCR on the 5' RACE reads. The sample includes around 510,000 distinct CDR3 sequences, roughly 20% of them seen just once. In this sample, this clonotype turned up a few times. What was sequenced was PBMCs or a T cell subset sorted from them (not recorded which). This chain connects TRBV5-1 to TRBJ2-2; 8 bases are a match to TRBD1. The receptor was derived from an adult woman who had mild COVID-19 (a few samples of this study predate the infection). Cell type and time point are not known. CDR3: CASLIGQGNTGELFF. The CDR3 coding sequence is TGCGCCAGCCTAATCGGACAGGGTAACACCGGGGAGCTGTTTTTT.